Presented here are 5 T cell receptor beta chains from one specimen sequenced in a study of neoadjuvant nivolumab and ipilimumab in lung cancer. The method was immunoSEQ multiplex PCR; TCRdb's version includes in-frame clones alone and lacks a portion of them. The table includes about 27,000 clones, about 75% detected once. The source was tumor tissue, collected after neoadjuvant nivolumab, alone or with ipilimumab, at or shortly before surgery. These receptors originate from an adult with non-small cell lung cancer.

The rearrangement uses TRBV10-2 and TRBJ2-3; no clear D. CDR1 WSHSY and CDR2 SAAADI come from the germline V gene. With 8 bases removed from V and 2 bases from J, the gap between germline ends came to 5 bases. The CDR3 contains 11 residues. The CDR3 here is CASGNTDTQYF. The DNA of the CDR3 is TGCGCCAGCGGCAACACAGATACGCAGTATTTT.

This clone was observed a few times. V and J are TRBV19 and TRBJ2-7; D is perhaps TRBD1 (6 bases). The germline gives CDR1 LNHDA, CDR2 SQIVND (reference sequence). The CDR3 has 13 residues. Trimming shortened V by 5 bases and J by 7 bases, and 15 bases separated the two germline ends. CDR3 nucleotide sequence: TGTGCCAGTAGTCAACAGGGTCTTCGGGAGCAGTACTTC. Amino acid sequence: CASSQQGLREQYF.

In DNA, the CDR3 is TGCGCCAGCAGCTTGGGGTTGACAGACACCTACGAGCAGTACTTC. Amino acid sequence: CASSLGLTDTYEQYF. This sequence joins TRBV5-1 and TRBJ2-7; D may be TRBD1 (5 bases). The CDR3 is made up of 15 amino acids. The germline CDR1 and CDR2 sequences are SGHRS and YFSETQ. The V gene lost 0 bases and the J gene lost 2 bases, with 12 bases spanning the gap. The full variable domain, with the rest looked up from reference TRBV5-1 and TRBJ2-7, is KAGVTQTPRYLIKTRGQQVTLSCSPISGHRSVSWYQQTPGQGLQFLFEYFSETQRNKGNFPGRFSGRQFSNSRSEMNVSTLELGDSALYLCASSLGLTDTYEQYFGPGTRLTVT.

The CDR3 region is CASSKAGDRGTYEQYF. Here the CDR3 DNA reads TGTGCCAGTAGTAAGGCAGGCGACAGGGGGACCTACGAGCAGTACTTC. The chain joins TRBV19 to TRBJ2-7; 9 bases line up with TRBD1. Germline V lookup: CDR1 LNHDA, CDR2 SQIVND (reference sequence). Trimming cost V 4 bases and J 2 bases; bases outside gene matches: 9. CDR3 size: 16 residues.

The genes are TRBV11-2 and TRBJ2-7; unclear D gene. The CDR3 is made up of 11 amino acids. Germline V gene lookup returns CDR1 SGHAT and CDR2 FQNNGV. V dropped 5 bases and J dropped 3 bases, with 5 bases sitting between them. The CDR3 bases are TGTGCCAGCAGCCCTCACTACGAGCAGTACTTC. Encoded protein: CASSPHYEQYF. The variable domain in full, with the rest retrieved from reference TRBV11-2 and TRBJ2-7, is EAGVAQSPRYKIIEKRQSVAFWCNPISGHATLYWYQQILGQGPKLLIQFQNNGVVDDSQLPKDRFSAERLKGVDSTLKIQPAKLEDSAVYLCASSPHYEQYFGPGTRLTVT.